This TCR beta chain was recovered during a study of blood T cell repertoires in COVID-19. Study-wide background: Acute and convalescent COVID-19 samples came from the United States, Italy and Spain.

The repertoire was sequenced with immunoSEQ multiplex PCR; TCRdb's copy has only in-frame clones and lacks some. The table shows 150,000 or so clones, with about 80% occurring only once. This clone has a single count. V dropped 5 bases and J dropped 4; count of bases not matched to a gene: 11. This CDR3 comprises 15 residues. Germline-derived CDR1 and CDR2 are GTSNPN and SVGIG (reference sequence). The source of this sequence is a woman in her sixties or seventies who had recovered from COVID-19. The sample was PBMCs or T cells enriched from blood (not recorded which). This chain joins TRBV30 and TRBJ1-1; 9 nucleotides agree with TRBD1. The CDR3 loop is CAWSFETGGPTEAFF. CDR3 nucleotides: TGTGCCTGGTCATTTGAGACAGGGGGACCCACTGAAGCTTTCTTT. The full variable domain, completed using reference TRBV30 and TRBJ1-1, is SQTIHQWPATLVQPVGSPLSLECTVEGTSNPNLYWYRQAAGRGLQLLFYSVGIGQISSEVPQNLSASRPQDRQFILSSKKLLLSDSGFYLCAWSFETGGPTEAFFGQGTRLTVV.